These 29 T cell receptor beta chains share one sample of origin, sequenced in a study of T cell responses to AZD1222 COVID-19 vaccine. TCRdb keeps only in-frame clones here, not all; method: immunoSEQ multiplex PCR. The sample holds nearly 95,000 clones, around 90% seen once. Sequenced material: peripheral blood, taken on day 0 of AZD1222 vaccination. These receptors originate from an adult in good health.

The chain carries TRBV11-3 and TRBJ1-1; TRBD1 matches at 8 bases. V was clipped by 5 bases and J by 2 bases; unmatched bases: 7. Germline V gene sequence: CDR1 SGHNT, CDR2 YENEEA. CDR3 size: 15 residues. The CDR3 sequence is CASSLGQGKNTEAFF. DNA for the CDR3: TGTGCCAGCAGCCTAGGACAGGGCAAAAACACTGAAGCTTTCTTT.

The gene calls are TRBV6-6 and TRBJ2-1; D might be TRBD2 (6 bases). V lost 0 bases, J lost 9 bases, and 6 bases lay in between. There are 12 residues in the CDR3. Germline V gene data show CDR1 as MNHNY and CDR2 as SVGAGI (reference sequence). The CDR3 reads CASSYSGGEQFF. Here the CDR3 DNA reads TGTGCCAGCAGTTACTCGGGGGGTGAGCAGTTCTTC.

The V and J genes are TRBV29-1 and TRBJ2-2, with D possibly being TRBD2 (5 bases). The V end was cut by 7 bases, the J end by 7 bases, with 16 bases between. There are 13 residues in the CDR3. Germline V CDR1 and CDR2: SQVTM, ANQGSEA. The chain's CDR3 is CSADYVSGGELFF. The CDR3 DNA reads as TGCAGCGCCGACTACGTCTCTGGCGGGGAGCTGTTTTTT.

V usage is TRBV7-9 and J usage is TRBJ1-6; D is perhaps TRBD1 (6 bases). V lost 5 bases and J lost 3, with 11 bases in between. Germline CDR1 and CDR2: SEHNR and FQNEAQ (reference sequence). The CDR3 spans 15 residues. The CDR3 coding sequence is TGTGCCAGCAGCGCCCAGGACAGCTATAATTCACCCCTCCACTTT. It codes for CASSAQDSYNSPLHF.

The chain employs TRBV19 and TRBJ2-7; no firm D call. The CDR3 has 15 amino acids. V was clipped by 7 bases and J by 0 bases, with 16 bases between them. CDR1 is LNHDA and CDR2 is SQIVND in the germline V gene (reference sequence). DNA of the CDR3: TGTGCCAGTACCCCGACACTCTCCAGCTCCTACGAGCAGTACTTC. Protein: CASTPTLSSSYEQYF.

The chain uses TRBV5-8 and TRBJ1-6, with D hard to call. The length of the CDR3 is 12 residues. The germline V and J ends were trimmed by 3 bases and 9 bases, with 7 bases remaining between them. Germline V gene sequence: CDR1 SGHTS, CDR2 YDEGEE. CDR3 sequence: CASSSQTSPLHF. The CDR3 bases are TGTGCCAGCAGCTCCCAAACTTCACCCCTCCACTTT.

V usage is TRBV5-1 and J usage is TRBJ1-1; a weak D match, TRBD1 (6 bases). Germline-derived CDR1 and CDR2 are SGHRS and YFSETQ. V was cut by 3 bases and J by 0 bases, with 12 bases left in between. The CDR3 is 15 amino acids. CDR3 loop: CASSWGPTVNTEAFF. CDR3 nucleotide sequence: TGCGCCAGCAGCTGGGGGCCCACAGTGAACACTGAAGCTTTCTTT.

Remarks on this clone: The sample holds other DNA sequences that translate to the same CDR3. J is TRBJ1-5 and V is TRBV12-3 or TRBV12-4, with D hard to call. V was pared by 1 base and J by 1 base, with 2 bases between. The CDR3 is 13 residues long. Here the CDR3 reads CASSLGSNQPQHF. The CDR3 region has the DNA TGTGCCAGCAGTTTAGGGAGCAATCAGCCCCAGCATTTT.

In this sample, this clone turned up many times. V and J are TRBV6-5 and TRBJ2-1, with 7 bases aligning to TRBD1. Germline V CDR1 and CDR2: MNHEY, SVGAGI. This CDR3 is built from 15 residues. The V gene end was trimmed by 6 bases and the J gene end by 4 bases; junction bases not matched to a gene: 9. The CDR3 bases are TGTGCCAGCAGGAGAGGGACAGCAATTTACAATGAGCAGTTCTTC. Amino acids: CASRRGTAIYNEQFF.

The chain employs TRBV11-1 and TRBJ2-7, with unresolved D. V dropped 0 bases and J dropped 0 bases, with 9 bases sitting between them. This CDR3 spans 15 amino acids. Germline assignment: CDR1 SGHAT and CDR2 FQDESV (reference sequence). In DNA form, the CDR3 reads TGTGCCAGCAGCTTAGCTGGGAATCCCTCCTACGAGCAGTACTTC. It is translated as CASSLAGNPSYEQYF.

This chain connects TRBV6-5 to TRBJ1-4; D gene uncertain. Germline loops: CDR1 MNHEY, CDR2 SVGAGI. Deletions cut 3 bases from V and 2 bases from J, with 13 bases between. The CDR3 has 16 residues. CDR3 protein: CASSYDPGGTNEKLFF. In DNA form, the CDR3 reads TGTGCCAGCAGTTATGACCCAGGAGGGACTAATGAAAAACTGTTTTTT.

The V gene is TRBV27, the J gene TRBJ1-2, with TRBD1 as a possible D gene (5 bases). The germline V and J ends were trimmed by 4 bases and 6 bases, with 15 bases remaining between them. The CDR3 totals 14 residues. CDR1 MNHEY and CDR2 SMNVEV come from the germline V gene (reference sequence). In DNA form, the CDR3 reads TGTGCCAGCAGTTCCTTGGGGCGCGGGGATGGCTACACCTTC. Its protein product is CASSSLGRGDGYTF.

V usage is TRBV5-1 and J usage is TRBJ2-3; 9 bases align to TRBD1. CDR1 and CDR2 (germline): SGHRS, YFSETQ. J was trimmed by 2 bases and V by 7 bases; bases with no gene match: 5. The CDR3 spans 14 residues. CDR3 protein: CASRDRAITDTQYF. CDR3 coding DNA: TGCGCCAGCCGGGACAGGGCTATCACAGATACGCAGTATTTT.

The V call is TRBV6-6, the J call TRBJ2-3; D unclear. V was shortened by 5 bases and J by 0 bases, with 9 bases between the two germline ends. This CDR3 is built from 14 residues. Germline CDR1 is MNHNY and CDR2 is SVGAGI (reference sequence). The CDR3: CASSRDGSTDTQYF. The CDR3 nucleotides are TGTGCCAGCAGTCGAGACGGGAGCACAGATACGCAGTATTTT.

Only one count was recorded for this clone. The chain recombines TRBV18 with TRBJ2-7; D uncertain. Germline V gene sequence: CDR1 KGHSH, CDR2 LQKENI. The CDR3 is 13 amino acids. V gave up 2 bases and J gave up 7 bases, with 12 bases separating them. CDR3 sequence: CASSPGPAREQYF. In nucleotides, the CDR3 is TGTGCCAGCTCACCAGGGCCTGCTCGGGAGCAGTACTTC.

The gene calls are TRBV5-1 and TRBJ1-1, with D uncertain. This CDR3 is 17 amino acids long. The V end lost 1 base, the J end lost 1 base, and 17 bases lay between the germline ends. Per germline, CDR1 SGHRS and CDR2 YFSETQ. Written as DNA, the CDR3 is TGCGCCAGCAGCTTGATGGCGACTGCTGTAAGGAACACTGAAGCTTTCTTT. Translating it yields CASSLMATAVRNTEAFF.

J is TRBJ1-6 and V is TRBV27; D gene unclear. In germline, CDR1 is MNHEY, CDR2 SMNVEV (reference sequence). Trimming cost V 6 bases and J 0 bases, with 12 bases left between them. The CDR3 covers 16 residues. The CDR3 sequence is CASRAIWSSYNSPLHF. The CDR3 nucleotides read TGTGCCAGCAGGGCTATCTGGAGCTCCTATAATTCACCCCTCCACTTT.

The rearrangement joins TRBV6-1 to TRBJ1-5, with D uncertain. The CDR3 contains 16 residues. Trimming took off 4 bases at V and 4 bases at J, with 17 bases between the two ends. Germline V gives CDR1 MNHNS, CDR2 SASEGT. This chain's CDR3 is CASSGPIQRENQPQHF. DNA of the CDR3: TGTGCCAGCAGTGGACCGATACAACGAGAGAATCAGCCCCAGCATTTT.

This chain uses TRBV10-3 with TRBJ1-5; tentatively, D is TRBD1 (6 bases). Deletions cut 4 bases from V and 0 bases from J, with 10 bases between. In germline, CDR1 is ENHRY, CDR2 SYGVKD. CDR3 size: 15 residues. In nucleotides, the CDR3 is TGTGCCATCAGTGGGACAGCGCATAGCAATCAGCCCCAGCATTTT. It yields the protein CAISGTAHSNQPQHF.

This CDR3 is CASSEVGTQNTEAFF. The CDR3 bases are TGTGCCAGCAGTGAAGTGGGGACACAGAACACTGAAGCTTTCTTT. The gene calls are TRBV25-1 and TRBJ1-1; tentative D call: TRBD1 (6 bases). Germline V gene data show CDR1 as MGHDK and CDR2 as SYGVNS. Trimming pared 2 bases from V and 1 base from J, leaving 11 bases between. The CDR3 covers 15 residues. Variable domain in full (rest from reference TRBV25-1 and TRBJ1-1): EADIYQTPRYLVIGTGKKITLECSQTMGHDKMYWYQQDPGMELHLIHYSYGVNSTEKGDLSSESTVSRIRTEHFPLTLESARPSHTSQYLCASSEVGTQNTEAFFGQGTRLTVV.

The V and J genes are TRBV9 and TRBJ2-3; possibly TRBD1 for D (6 bases). CDR1 and CDR2 (germline): SGDLS, YYNGEE. The CDR3 has 12 residues. Trimming removed 3 bases from V and 6 bases from J, with 8 bases in between. The CDR3 sequence: CASSEGVDTQYF. CDR3 in DNA: TGTGCCAGCAGCGAGGGGGTGGATACGCAGTATTTT.

The V gene is TRBV10-3, the J gene TRBJ2-7; TRBD1 aligns across 7 bases. The CDR3 loop spans 15 amino acids. V lost 2 bases and J lost 3; bases outside the gene matches: 7. CDR1 is ENHRY and CDR2 is SYGVKD in the germline V gene. Here the CDR3 reads CAISEAGTEIYEQYF. CDR3 bases: TGTGCCATCAGTGAGGCCGGGACAGAGATCTACGAGCAGTACTTC.

The chain links TRBV18 to TRBJ1-5; no definite D call. V was trimmed by 3 bases and J by 0 bases, leaving 6 bases between them. The CDR3 runs to 14 residues. Germline V gene lookup returns CDR1 KGHSH and CDR2 LQKENI. The CDR3 region has the DNA TGTGCCAGCTCACCGGTAGGTAGCAATCAGCCCCAGCATTTT. Its protein product is CASSPVGSNQPQHF.

The CDR3 coding sequence is TGCGCCAGCAGCGTAAAACCGGGACAGGGTGAGACCCAGTACTTC. Its translation is CASSVKPGQGETQYF. The V gene is TRBV5-1, the J gene TRBJ2-5; TRBD1 matches 9 bases. This CDR3 region has 15 residues. Germline CDR1 is SGHRS and CDR2 is YFSETQ. The trim removed 4 bases at V and 5 bases at J, leaving 9 bases unmatched.

The CDR3 DNA reads as TGCGCCAGCAGCTTGGACAGGGGTGGGTCCTACGAGCAGTACTTC. It yields the protein CASSLDRGGSYEQYF. V and J are TRBV5-1 and TRBJ2-7; 7 positions agree with TRBD1. The CDR3 has 15 residues. V lost 0 bases to trimming and J lost 1 base; unmatched junction nucleotides: 4. Germline V gene data show CDR1 as SGHRS and CDR2 as YFSETQ.

The chain links TRBV19 to TRBJ1-4, with D unclear. Germline CDR1 and CDR2: LNHDA and SQIVND (reference sequence). V was trimmed by 2 bases and J by 4 bases, leaving 11 bases between them. The CDR3 covers 15 residues. Here the CDR3 reads CASSIIRRNNEKLFF. The CDR3 DNA sequence: TGTGCCAGTAGTATAATACGGAGAAATAATGAAAAACTGTTTTTT.

This chain links TRBV19 with TRBJ2-7, with D possibly being TRBD2 (6 bases). Per the germline V gene, CDR1 is LNHDA and CDR2 is SQIVND (reference sequence). The CDR3 is 14 residues long. V was shortened by 6 bases and J by 5 bases, with 17 bases between the two germline ends. This CDR3 is CASRVQGGWDEQYF. CDR3 sequence (DNA): TGTGCCAGTAGGGTCCAGGGAGGATGGGACGAGCAGTACTTC. Complete variable domain (other parts from reference TRBV19 and TRBJ2-7): DGGITQSPKYLFRKEGQNVTLSCEQNLNHDAMYWYRQDPGQGLRLIYYSQIVNDFQKGDIAEGYSVSREKKESFPLTVTSAQKNPTAFYLCASRVQGGWDEQYFGPGTRLTVT.

This chain links TRBV6-2 or TRBV6-3 with TRBJ2-7; D remains ambiguous. Trimming shortened V by 6 bases and J by 2 bases, and 14 bases separated the two germline ends. CDR1 and CDR2 (germline): MNHEY, SVGEGT. This CDR3 contains 14 residues. The CDR3 loop is CASSPQKQAYEQYF. As DNA, the CDR3 is TGTGCCAGCAGCCCCCAAAAGCAGGCCTACGAGCAGTACTTC.

In its sample, this clone was seen a few times. The gene calls are TRBV4-3 and TRBJ1-5; D is uncertain. The CDR3 consists of 16 residues. Trimming pared 4 bases from V and 0 bases from J, leaving 13 bases between. CDR1 and CDR2 from the germline V gene are LGHNA and YSLEER. CDR3 sequence (DNA): TGCGCCAGCAGCCCCATGCGGGCAGGTAGCAATCAGCCCCAGCATTTT. Translating it yields CASSPMRAGSNQPQHF.